This T cell receptor (beta chain) originates from a study of blood T cell repertoires in COVID-19. Study context: Sources were T cells, B-cell-depleted T cells, or PBMCs; the material itself was cDNA or gDNA.

V dropped 3 bases and J dropped 7; count of bases not matched to a gene: 4. The CDR3 runs to 12 residues. The germline CDR1 and CDR2 sequences are DFQATT and SNEGSKA (reference sequence). Only one count was recorded for this clone. Per the authors' pipeline: Estimation of nucleated cell counts relied on the amplification of reference gene primers. Assay: immunoSEQ multiplex PCR; the TCRdb copy retains only in-frame clones and omits some. D and trimming were read from the DNA, whereas the V and J calls and clone size are those reported in that table. The sample records approximately 270,000 clones, roughly 91% being singletons.

Material: peripheral blood. This receptor was identified in a man under 40 with acute or convalescent COVID-19. The chain recombines TRBV20-1 with TRBJ1-2; TRBD1 aligns across 8 bases. CDR3 DNA sequence: TGCAGTGCTAGTCGCGACAGGGGTGGCTACACCTTC. This codes for CSASRDRGGYTF.